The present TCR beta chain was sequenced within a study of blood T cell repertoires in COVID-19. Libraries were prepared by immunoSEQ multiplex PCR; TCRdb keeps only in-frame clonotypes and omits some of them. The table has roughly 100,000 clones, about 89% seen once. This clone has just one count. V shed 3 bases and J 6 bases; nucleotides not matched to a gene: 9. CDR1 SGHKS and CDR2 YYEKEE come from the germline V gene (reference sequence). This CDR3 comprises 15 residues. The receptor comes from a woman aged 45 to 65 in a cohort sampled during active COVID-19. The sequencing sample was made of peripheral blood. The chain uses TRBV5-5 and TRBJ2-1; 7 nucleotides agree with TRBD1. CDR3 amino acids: CASSYGTEMTNEQFF. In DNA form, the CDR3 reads TGTGCCAGCAGCTATGGGACAGAAATGACCAATGAGCAGTTCTTC.